These T cell receptor beta chains were read from a single sample in a study of blood T cell repertoires in COVID-19. Using immunoSEQ multiplex PCR, the repertoire was profiled, and TCRdb retains in-frame clones only, with some absent. Of fewer than 200,000 clones in the sample, approximately 84% are singletons; the top ten hold approximately 5.4%. Sequenced: peripheral blood. All receptors come from a woman between 45 and 60 years old with COVID-19, enrolled during active disease. The CDR3 runs from the conserved cysteine through the conserved F or W. The order of the fields is J gene, D gene, clone size, V gene, CDR3 DNA, CDR3 protein. The D gene is left open where the match is weak. Clone size is given for some rows only: seen once, a few or many times, or a class if the clone is expanded.

>TRBJ2-2|.|.|TRBV6-5
TGTGCCAGCAGTTCCTACTTTTCGGACACCGGGGAGCTGTTTTTT
CASSSYFSDTGELFF
>TRBJ2-5|TRBD2|.|TRBV6-2/TRBV6-3
TGTGCCAGCATCCCTAGCGGGGAGTTTCAAGAGACCCAGTACTTC
CASIPSGEFQETQYF
>TRBJ2-5|.|.|TRBV5-1
TGCGCCAGCAGCTTGGAGGGCCCCCGGGGGGAGACCCAGTACTTC
CASSLEGPRGETQYF
>TRBJ2-3|TRBD2|many|TRBV19
TGTGCCAGTAGTATGGTGGGCGGGGGGGCCAGTACGCAGTATTTT
CASSMVGGGASTQYF
>TRBJ2-7|TRBD1|.|TRBV7-9
TGTGCCAGCAGCACAGGACAGGGCTACGAGCAGTACTTC
CASSTGQGYEQYF
>TRBJ1-2|.|.|TRBV6-5
TGTGCCAGCAGCCCAGGGAGGGACCATGGCTACACCTTC
CASSPGRDHGYTF
>TRBJ2-5|.|.|TRBV18
TGTGCCAGCTCACCACGCGGACCGCAGGGAGAGACCCAGTACTTC
CASSPRGPQGETQYF
>TRBJ2-3|.|.|TRBV3-1/TRBV3-2
TGTGCCAGCAGCCAAGGGTCGTACGGGCAGTATTTT
CASSQGSYGQYF
>TRBJ2-3|.|.|TRBV6-5
TGTGCCAGCAGTCACCAGGTTACTAGCACAGATACGCAGTATTTT
CASSHQVTSTDTQYF
>TRBJ2-7|TRBD2|.|TRBV20-1
TGCAGTGCTAGTCCCCTAGCGGGGGGAACCGGGGAGCAGTACTTC
CSASPLAGGTGEQYF
>TRBJ1-2|.|.|TRBV3-1/TRBV3-2
TGTGCCAGCAGCCAAGATCGTAGGACAGTAGCTAACTATGGCTACACCTTC
CASSQDRRTVANYGYTF
>TRBJ1-1|.|.|TRBV2
TGTGCCAGCAGAAGAACCAAACAGGTGCCCAACACTGAAGCTTTCTTT
CASRRTKQVPNTEAFF
>TRBJ2-5|.|.|TRBV19
TGTGCCAGTAGTATCGACTTGGTTGTGGACCAGTACTTC
CASSIDLVVDQYF
>TRBJ1-6|TRBD1|.|TRBV3-1/TRBV3-2
TGTGCCAGCAGCTTGGGGACAGCGAATAATTCACCCCTCCACTTT
CASSLGTANNSPLHF
>TRBJ2-7|TRBD2|.|TRBV6-5
TGTGCCAGCAGGCCTCTAGCGGGGGGTTCCTACGAGCAGTACTTC
CASRPLAGGSYEQYF
>TRBJ1-1|.|.|TRBV12-5
TGTGCTAGTGGTCCAGACGGCGGTTACACTGAAGCTTTCTTT
CASGPDGGYTEAFF
>TRBJ2-7|.|.|TRBV11-3
TGTGCCAGCAGCTTTGCGGCCGCTTCCTACGAGCAGTACTTC
CASSFAAASYEQYF
>TRBJ1-1|.|.|TRBV24-1
TGTGCCACCAGTGGCGGGACGGTGAACACTGAAGCTTTCTTT
CATSGGTVNTEAFF
>TRBJ2-1|TRBD2|.|TRBV5-1
TGCGCCAGCAGGTTTCCCCTCGATAAGCGGGGGGGCGTTATGGATGAGCAGTTCTTC
CASRFPLDKRGGVMDEQFF
>TRBJ1-6|TRBD1|.|TRBV19
TGTGCCAGTGGAGACAGGGGAAATTCACCCCTCCACTTT
CASGDRGNSPLHF
>TRBJ2-1|TRBD1|.|TRBV19
TGTGCCAGTAGGAACAGGGGGCTCAATTACAATGAGCAGTTCTTC
CASRNRGLNYNEQFF
>TRBJ2-2|TRBD2|.|TRBV7-9
TGTGCCAGCAGCAACCGATTGCGGGGGGGAGACACCGGGGAGCTGTTTTTT
CASSNRLRGGDTGELFF